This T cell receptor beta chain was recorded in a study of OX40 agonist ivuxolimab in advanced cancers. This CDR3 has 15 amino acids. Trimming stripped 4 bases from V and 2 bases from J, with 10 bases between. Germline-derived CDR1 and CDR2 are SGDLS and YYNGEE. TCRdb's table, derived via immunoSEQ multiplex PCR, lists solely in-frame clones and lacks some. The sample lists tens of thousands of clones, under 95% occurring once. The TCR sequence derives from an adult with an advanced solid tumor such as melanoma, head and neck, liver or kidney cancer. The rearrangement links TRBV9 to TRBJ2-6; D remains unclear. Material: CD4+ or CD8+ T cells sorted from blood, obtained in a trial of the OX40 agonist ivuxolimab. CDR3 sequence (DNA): TGTGCCAGCAGCATCCCACAAGCTGGGGCCAACGTCCTGACTTTC. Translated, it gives CASSIPQAGANVLTF. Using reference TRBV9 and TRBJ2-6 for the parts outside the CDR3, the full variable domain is DSGVTQTPKHLITATGQRVTLRCSPRSGDLSVYWYQQSLDQGLQFLIQYYNGEERAKGNILERFSAQQFPDLHSELNLSSLELGDSALYFCASSIPQAGANVLTFGAGSRLTVL.